A single sample gave rise to the 28 T cell receptor beta chains below, sequenced in a study of CD8+CD57+ T cells in acquired aplastic anemia. Genomic DNA served as template for TCR beta VDJ and CDR3 profiling. TCRdb independently ran MiXCR on the reads; one entry per CDR3 protein. The sample includes 150,000 to 200,000 distinct CDR3 sequences, 50% to 75% of them seen just once. The sample was sorted CD4+, CD8+, or CD8+CD57+ T cells (not recorded which) from PBMCs. The receptors shown here come from a human donor with severe aplastic anemia or a healthy control (not recorded which).

The chain carries TRBV7-2 and TRBJ2-3; D is possibly TRBD2 (5 bases). The CDR3 is made up of 16 amino acids. The V gene lost 3 bases and the J gene lost 0 bases, with 13 bases spanning the gap. Germline V gene lookup returns CDR1 SGHTA and CDR2 FQGNSA. CDR3 sequence: CASSFTGIRSTDTQYF. The CDR3, as DNA: TGTGCCAGCAGCTTCACCGGGATTAGAAGCACAGATACGCAGTATTTT.

The chain carries TRBV29-1 and TRBJ1-5, with no clear D. V lost 3 bases, J lost 4 bases, and 10 bases lay in between. CDR1 and CDR2 from the germline V gene are SQVTM and ANQGSEA. This CDR3 is 13 amino acids long. The CDR3 sequence: CSVEAGRNQPQHF. CDR3 in DNA: TGCAGCGTTGAGGCGGGCAGAAATCAGCCCCAGCATTTT.

V is TRBV20-1 and J is TRBJ2-7, with TRBD2 matching over 8 bases. This CDR3 comprises 14 residues. Germline loops: CDR1 DFQATT, CDR2 SNEGSKA (reference sequence). Unmatched junction bases numbered 10, after V lost 2 bases and J lost 7 bases. The CDR3 DNA reads TGCAGTGCTAGATTCGCGCGGGGGGCTGATGAGCAGTACTTC. Its translation is CSARFARGADEQYF.

V usage is TRBV10-1 and J usage is TRBJ2-5, with TRBD1 identical over 8 bases. Germline loops: CDR1 WNHNN, CDR2 SYGVQD (reference sequence). The junction had 4 bases not matched to a gene; V was cut back by 2 bases and J by 2 bases. The length of the CDR3 is 15 residues. The DNA of the CDR3 is TGCGCCAGCAGTGAGGGACAGGGACCACAAGAGACCCAGTACTTC. This gives the protein CASSEGQGPQETQYF.

Points on this clonotype: The germline gene is not matched at one end of the junction; a read error may be the cause. The V and J genes are TRBV7-2 and TRBJ2-5; 8 bases are shared with TRBD1. The germline V gene has CDR1 SGHTA and CDR2 FQGNSA. This CDR3 comprises 15 residues. This CDR3 is CASNSWQGAVETQCF. The CDR3 DNA is TGTGCCAGCAACTCCTGGCAGGGGGCTGTGGAGACCCAGTGCTTC. The full variable domain, rest sourced from reference TRBV7-2 and TRBJ2-5, is GAGVSQSPSNKVTEKGKDVELRCDPISGHTALYWYRQSLGQGLEFLIYFQGNSAPDKSGLPSDRFSAERTGGSVSTLTIQRTQQEDSAVYLCASNSWQGAVETQCFGPGTRLLVL.

As for this clonotype: A read error may account for a junction end that differs from germline. The chain recombines TRBV7-2 with TRBJ2-5, with TRBD2 as a possible D gene (5 bases). CDR3 length equals 15 residues. Germline loops: CDR1 SGHTA, CDR2 FQGNSA. CDR3 protein: CASSQDGGRQETQYF. The CDR3 DNA reads as TGCGCCAGCAGCCAAGATGGAGGAAGGCAAGAGACCCAGTACTTC.

The rearrangement joins TRBV2 to TRBJ2-1; D may be TRBD2 (5 bases). The V and J ends lost 4 bases and 7 bases respectively, with 11 bases between them. The CDR3 runs to 13 residues. Per the germline V gene, CDR1 is SNHLY and CDR2 is FYNNEI. The CDR3 region has the DNA TGTGCCAGCAGTGTTATAAGGGAGAATGAGCAGTTCTTC. Amino acid sequence: CASSVIRENEQFF.

Points on this clonotype: A junction end diverges from the germline sequence, so it may reflect a read error. The rearrangement uses TRBV5-1 and TRBJ2-7, with TRBD2 identical over 9 bases. In germline, CDR1 is SGHRS, CDR2 YFSETQ. There are 16 residues in the CDR3. This chain's CDR3 is CASSFAIGTSRSEQYF. The DNA of the CDR3 is TGTGCCAGCAGCTTTGCTATCGGGACTAGCCGATCCGAGCAGTACTTC.

This clonotype was detected many times. The chain links TRBV3-1 to TRBJ2-7; D ambiguous. This CDR3 region has 12 residues. Trimming stripped 5 bases from V and 8 bases from J, with 13 bases between. Germline V gene data show CDR1 as LGHDT and CDR2 as YNNKEL (reference sequence). The CDR3 protein is CASSEEDTQQYF. The CDR3 nucleotides read TGTGCCAGCAGCGAGGAAGACACTCAGCAGTACTTC.

This clonotype turned up a few times. This sequence joins TRBV12-3 or TRBV12-4 and TRBJ2-7, with D possibly TRBD1 on 5 matching bases. The CDR3 covers 13 residues. Deletions cut 2 bases from V and 5 bases from J, with 10 bases between. The CDR3 nucleotides are TGTGCCAGCAGTTTATCGCAGGGTGACGAGCAGTACTTC. This encodes CASSLSQGDEQYF.

This clonotype was seen repeatedly, ten times or more. This chain links TRBV9 with TRBJ2-1, with D hard to call. V shed 3 bases and J shed 8 bases, with 9 bases lying between them. Germline V gene lookup returns CDR1 SGDLS and CDR2 YYNGEE. The CDR3 covers 12 residues. CDR3 coding DNA: TGTGCCAGCAGCGCCACTCAGGATGAGCAGTTCTTC. Translating it yields CASSATQDEQFF.

In this sample, this clonotype turned up once. V is TRBV9 and J is TRBJ1-2; D might be TRBD1 (5 bases). V was trimmed by 4 bases and J by 7 bases, leaving 17 bases between them. This CDR3 region has 14 residues. The germline gives CDR1 SGDLS, CDR2 YYNGEE. The CDR3 protein is CASSPGRGDRGYTF. The CDR3 nucleotides are TGTGCCAGCAGCCCCGGAAGGGGAGATCGTGGCTACACCTTC. The entire variable domain, with the rest obtained from reference TRBV9 and TRBJ1-2, is as follows: DSGVTQTPKHLITATGQRVTLRCSPRSGDLSVYWYQQSLDQGLQFLIQYYNGEERAKGNILERFSAQQFPDLHSELNLSSLELGDSALYFCASSPGRGDRGYTFGSGTRLTVV.

This chain joins TRBV9 and TRBJ2-1; D possibly matches TRBD1 or TRBD2 (5 bases each). Germline CDR1 and CDR2: SGDLS and YYNGEE. V was shortened by 3 bases and J by 7 bases, with 14 bases between the two germline ends. The CDR3 is 14 amino acids. The DNA for the CDR3 is TGTGCCAGCAGCGGCGTTAAAGGGACGAATGAGCAGTTCTTC. Amino acids: CASSGVKGTNEQFF.

V usage is TRBV7-9 and J usage is TRBJ1-2; 8 bases fit TRBD1. The germline gives CDR1 SEHNR, CDR2 FQNEAQ (reference sequence). The CDR3 is 14 amino acids. The V and J ends lost 5 bases and 6 bases, in that order; junction bases with no gene match: 8. CDR3 sequence: CASSTQQGANGYTF. The CDR3 DNA sequence: TGTGCCAGCAGCACCCAGCAGGGGGCCAATGGCTACACCTTC.

The chain has TRBV5-1 and TRBJ1-4, with 8 bases aligning to TRBD1. The germline V gene has CDR1 SGHRS and CDR2 YFSETQ. Trimming at V came to 4 bases and at J to 7 bases, leaving 6 bases not matched to a gene. The CDR3 has 14 amino acids. The CDR3 sequence is CASSPGGLGEKLFF. The DNA for the CDR3 is TGCGCCAGCAGCCCAGGGGGCTTGGGTGAAAAACTGTTTTTT. The full variable domain, in which reference TRBV5-1 and TRBJ1-4 provide the parts outside the CDR3, is KAGVTQTPRYLIKTRGQQVTLSCSPISGHRSVSWYQQTPGQGLQFLFEYFSETQRNKGNFPGRFSGRQFSNSRSEMNVSTLELGDSALYLCASSPGGLGEKLFFGSGTQLSVL.

This sequence joins TRBV2 and TRBJ1-2; TRBD1 matches at 7 bases. This CDR3 has 13 amino acids. The germline gives CDR1 SNHLY, CDR2 FYNNEI. The junction had 7 bases not matched to a gene; V was cut back by 8 bases and J by 4 bases. CDR3 sequence reads: CASLGRDSYGYTF. CDR3 sequence (DNA): TGTGCCAGCCTGGGCCGGGACAGCTATGGCTACACCTTC.

The rearrangement links TRBV7-8 to TRBJ2-1; D is uncertain. Trimming cost V 1 base and J 7 bases, with 14 bases left between them. Germline V gives CDR1 SGHVS, CDR2 FQNEAQ. The CDR3 spans 15 residues. In DNA form, the CDR3 reads TGTGCCAGCAGCTTAGTGGCCCTAGAGGAAAATGAGCAGTTCTTC. It encodes CASSLVALEENEQFF.

The rearrangement joins TRBV19 to TRBJ1-2; perhaps TRBD1 as D (5 bases). Germline V gene sequence: CDR1 LNHDA, CDR2 SQIVND (reference sequence). The CDR3 length is 13 residues. The germline V and J ends were trimmed by 3 bases and 7 bases, with 12 bases remaining between them. The CDR3 nucleotides are TGTGCCAGTAGTATCTACGGGACGGGTGGCTACACCTTC. Its translation is CASSIYGTGGYTF.

V is TRBV20-1 and J is TRBJ1-2, with 8 bases aligning to TRBD1. This CDR3 region has 11 residues. CDR1 is DFQATT, CDR2 SNEGSKA, per germline (reference sequence). V shed 5 bases and J 10 bases; nucleotides not matched to a gene: 6. CDR3 bases: TGCAGTGCTGGGGACAGGAGCTCCTACACCTTC. This translates into CSAGDRSSYTF.

The genes are TRBV20-1 and TRBJ2-7; 11 nucleotides line up with TRBD2. The germline CDR1 and CDR2 sequences are DFQATT and SNEGSKA (reference sequence). The CDR3 runs 17 residues. The V and J ends lost 0 bases and 5 bases, in that order; junction bases with no gene match: 12. The CDR3 protein is CSARDQRLAGGPHEQYF. The CDR3 nucleotides are TGCAGTGCTAGAGATCAGAGATTAGCGGGGGGGCCCCACGAGCAGTACTTC.

In regard to this clonotype: A read error may account for a junction end that differs from germline. V gene TRBV15 combines with J gene TRBJ1-5, with D possibly being TRBD1 (6 bases). The CDR3 totals 16 residues. Germline CDR1 LNHNV, CDR2 YYDKDF (reference sequence). In DNA form, the CDR3 reads TGTGCCACCAGCCCAGACAGGCAGAAAGGCAATCGGCCCCAGCATTTT. As protein: CATSPDRQKGNRPQHF.

V and J are TRBV6-9 and TRBJ2-7; no firm D call. CDR3 length: 12 residues. V lost 6 bases and J 5 bases, leaving 11 bases between the germline ends. Germline CDR1 is MNHGY and CDR2 is SVAAGI. The CDR3 is CASSRSWDEQYF. CDR3 DNA: TGTGCCAGCAGCCGTAGCTGGGACGAGCAGTACTTC.

Notes on this clonotype: A much bigger clone sits one base away, suggesting this may be a read error. The J gene is TRBJ2-7, the V gene TRBV6-1; D is uncertain. This CDR3 comprises 13 residues. Deletions cut 8 bases from V and 3 bases from J, with 14 bases between. Germline V CDR1 and CDR2: MNHNS, SASEGT. The CDR3, as DNA: TGTGCCAGCGCTTTCGGGTGTCTCTACGAGCAGTACTTC. Its translation is CASAFGCLYEQYF.

This chain connects TRBV7-2 to TRBJ1-6; D uncertain. V was cut by 5 bases and J by 14 bases, with 10 bases left in between. CDR3 length: 11 amino acids. CDR1 is SGHTA, CDR2 FQGNSA, per germline. The CDR3 nucleotides are TGTGCCAGCAGCGGATCTGGATCCCTCCACTTT. This gives the protein CASSGSGSLHF.

The chain uses TRBV6-5 and TRBJ2-7; a weak D match, TRBD2 (7 bases). V was clipped by 5 bases and J by 5 bases, with 19 bases between them. This CDR3 is built from 15 residues. The germline CDR1 and CDR2 sequences are MNHEY and SVGAGI. Here the CDR3 reads CASSENTEGGNEQYF. The CDR3 DNA reads TGTGCCAGCAGTGAGAACACTGAGGGGGGGAACGAGCAGTACTTC.

The chain uses TRBV7-9 and TRBJ2-5; D is perhaps TRBD1 (5 bases). This CDR3 contains 16 residues. Deletions cut 5 bases from V and 3 bases from J, with 19 bases between. The germline gives CDR1 SEHNR, CDR2 FQNEAQ (reference sequence). The CDR3 coding sequence is TGTGCCAGCAGCCGGGCGGTCAGGGTGGCAGAAGAGACCCAGTACTTC. It yields the protein CASSRAVRVAEETQYF. Full variable domain (outside the CDR3, taken from reference TRBV7-9 and TRBJ2-5): DTGVSQNPRHKITKRGQNVTFRCDPISEHNRLYWYRQTLGQGPEFLTYFQNEAQLEKSRLLSDRFSAERPKGSFSTLEIQRTEQGDSAMYLCASSRAVRVAEETQYFGPGTRLLVL.

This clonotype was detected many times. The chain has TRBV5-1 and TRBJ1-1; D possibly corresponds to TRBD1 (6 bases). The CDR3 has 14 amino acids. CDR1 is SGHRS and CDR2 is YFSETQ in the germline V gene. Trimming took off 0 bases at V and 5 bases at J, with 11 bases between the two ends. CDR3 protein: CASSLGQGLTEAFF. CDR3 DNA sequence: TGCGCCAGCAGCTTGGGGCAGGGGTTGACTGAAGCTTTCTTT. Using reference TRBV5-1 and TRBJ1-1 for the parts outside the CDR3, the full variable domain is KAGVTQTPRYLIKTRGQQVTLSCSPISGHRSVSWYQQTPGQGLQFLFEYFSETQRNKGNFPGRFSGRQFSNSRSEMNVSTLELGDSALYLCASSLGQGLTEAFFGQGTRLTVV.

The chain couples TRBV7-9 to TRBJ2-1, with 10 nucleotides matching TRBD1. Trimming removed 3 bases from V and 7 bases from J; junction bases left unmatched: 6. This CDR3 has 15 amino acids. Germline V gives CDR1 SEHNR, CDR2 FQNEAQ (reference sequence). Here the CDR3 DNA reads TGTGCCAGCAGCTTTATGGGACAGGGGCTGAATGAGCAGTTCTTC. Its translation is CASSFMGQGLNEQFF. The entire variable domain, with the rest obtained from reference TRBV7-9 and TRBJ2-1, is as follows: DTGVSQNPRHKITKRGQNVTFRCDPISEHNRLYWYRQTLGQGPEFLTYFQNEAQLEKSRLLSDRFSAERPKGSFSTLEIQRTEQGDSAMYLCASSFMGQGLNEQFFGPGTRLTVL.